These 15 T cell receptor beta chains came from one sample sequenced in a study of blood T cell repertoires in COVID-19. Only in-frame clones appear in the TCRdb table, and some are missing; sequencing was by immunoSEQ multiplex PCR. Of around 130,000 clones in the sample, about 86% were seen once. Sequenced sample: peripheral blood. The receptor source for this set is a woman between 45 and 65 years old with acute or convalescent COVID-19.

The V and J genes are TRBV19 and TRBJ1-1; D not resolved. Per germline, CDR1 LNHDA and CDR2 SQIVND (reference sequence). The CDR3 covers 15 residues. Deletions cut 5 bases from V and 2 bases from J, with 15 bases between. CDR3 DNA sequence: TGTGCCAGTAGTCCACACCTGGGAGGAAACACTGAAGCTTTCTTT. Protein: CASSPHLGGNTEAFF.

CDR3 residues: CSVRTSGSTDTQYF. The CDR3 DNA is TGCAGCGTGCGAACTAGCGGGAGCACAGATACGCAGTATTTT. This chain joins TRBV29-1 and TRBJ2-3; 9 bases agree with TRBD2. V lost 6 bases and J lost 0; bases outside the gene matches: 4. CDR1 is SQVTM, CDR2 ANQGSEA, per germline. The CDR3 is made up of 14 amino acids.

This clone was observed a handful of times. This chain joins TRBV1 and TRBJ1-4; TRBD1 is taken as the D call from the table, unchecked against the DNA. TRBV1 represents a pseudogene. The CDR3 runs to 18 residues. The CDR3 loop is CTSSQDLPRQGTNEKLFF. CDR3 nucleotide sequence: TGCACCAGCAGCCAAGACCTCCCCCGACAGGGTACGAATGAAAAACTGTTTTTT.

The CDR3 spells CASSQYVSGTGNYGYTF. The DNA of the CDR3 is TGTGCCAGCAGCCAATACGTTTCGGGGACAGGGAACTATGGCTACACCTTC. The chain uses TRBV3-1 (or the pseudogene TRBV3-2) and TRBJ1-2; 9 positions match TRBD1. This CDR3 region has 17 residues. The V gene end was trimmed by 2 bases and the J gene end by 2 bases; junction bases not matched to a gene: 9. CDR1 is LGHDT and CDR2 is YNNKEL in the germline V gene (reference sequence).

The chain is built from TRBV4-3 and TRBJ1-6, with no clear D. The CDR3 sequence is 14 residues long. CDR1 is LGHNA and CDR2 is YSLEER in the germline V gene. V lost 4 bases and J lost 9, with 13 bases in between. The CDR3 loop reads CASSPSRGVSPLHF. In nucleotides, the CDR3 is TGCGCCAGCAGCCCCTCTAGAGGAGTTTCACCCCTCCACTTT.

The chain employs TRBV7-2 and TRBJ1-5; D is uncertain. The germline V gene encodes CDR1 SGHTA and CDR2 FQGNSA. The CDR3 has 12 residues. Trimming left V 1 base short and J 7 bases short, with 5 bases between. The CDR3: CASSLERQPQHF. CDR3 coding DNA: TGTGCCAGCAGCTTAGAGCGGCAGCCCCAGCATTTT.

The chain carries TRBV10-3 and TRBJ2-1; 11 bases agree with TRBD2. With V trimmed by 4 bases and J by 0 bases, 2 bases remained unmatched. The CDR3 sequence is 16 residues long. Per germline, CDR1 ENHRY and CDR2 SYGVKD. CDR3 sequence reads: CAISGGLADSYNEQFF. DNA for the CDR3: TGTGCCATCAGTGGGGGACTAGCGGACTCCTACAATGAGCAGTTCTTC.

This clone was recorded only once. The rearrangement uses TRBV18 and TRBJ1-1, with D tentatively TRBD1 (5 bases). V dropped 4 bases and J dropped 5 bases, with 14 bases sitting between them. The V gene's germline CDR1 is KGHSH and CDR2 LQKENI. CDR3 length: 14 residues. The DNA for the CDR3 is TGTGCCAGCTCACTCCGGGGGGTGGGGACTGAAGCTTTCTTT. This codes for CASSLRGVGTEAFF.

The table lists this clone with a count of one. The gene calls are TRBV5-1 and TRBJ1-2; a weak D match, TRBD1 (6 bases). The V end lost 4 bases, the J end lost 4 bases, and 17 bases lay between the germline ends. Germline V gives CDR1 SGHRS, CDR2 YFSETQ. CDR3 size: 15 residues. This CDR3 reads CASSLGTSGTYGYTF. CDR3 DNA sequence: TGCGCCAGCAGCCTAGGGACATCCGGAACCTATGGCTACACCTTC.

This clone showed up many times. V and J are TRBV5-6 and TRBJ2-5; 9 bases fit TRBD1. The CDR3 totals 15 residues. The ends lost 7 bases at V and 4 bases at J; junction bases unmatched: 11. The germline V gene has CDR1 SGHDT and CDR2 YYEEEE. The CDR3 coding sequence is TGTGCCAGCGACGCCGGGACAGGGAGGGGAGAGACCCAGTACTTC. Translating it yields CASDAGTGRGETQYF.

The chain couples TRBV10-3 to TRBJ2-2; 10 bases match TRBD1. The CDR3 covers 18 residues. The V and J ends lost 4 bases and 5 bases, in that order; junction bases with no gene match: 13. CDR1 is ENHRY, CDR2 SYGVKD, per germline. CDR3 nucleotides: TGTGCCATCAGTGTCATAAAGGGGACAGGGGTGGGAACCGGGGAGCTGTTTTTT. Its translation: CAISVIKGTGVGTGELFF.

The CDR3 here is CASSYAGQGERDTEAFF. The CDR3 DNA reads TGTGCCAGCAGTTACGCGGGGCAGGGTGAGAGAGACACTGAAGCTTTCTTT. The chain couples TRBV6-2 or TRBV6-3 to TRBJ1-1, with D possibly matching TRBD1 (5 bases). The V end lost 2 bases, the J end lost 3 bases, and 19 bases lay between the germline ends. The V gene's germline CDR1 is MNHEY and CDR2 SVGEGT. The CDR3 is 17 amino acids.

The chain has TRBV5-4 and TRBJ2-5; TRBD1 agrees at 8 bases. The CDR3 covers 17 residues. Germline CDR1 reads SGHNT; CDR2 reads YYREEE (reference sequence). Unmatched junction bases numbered 11, after V lost 3 bases and J lost 1 base. The CDR3 sequence: CASSSGQGRIIQETQYF. The CDR3 DNA reads as TGTGCCAGCAGCTCCGGACAGGGAAGGATAATCCAAGAGACCCAGTACTTC.

CDR3 loop: CASSLGGVSYEQYF. The CDR3 DNA is TGTGCCAGCAGCTTAGGCGGGGTCTCCTACGAGCAGTACTTC. The chain recombines TRBV7-2 with TRBJ2-7; TRBD2 is a possible D gene (6 bases). The germline V and J ends were trimmed by 1 base and 0 bases, with 7 bases remaining between them. Germline assignment: CDR1 SGHTA and CDR2 FQGNSA. The CDR3 length is 14 residues.

This rearrangement joins TRBV5-1 to TRBJ2-7, with 9 bases lining up with TRBD2. The trim removed 5 bases at V and 2 bases at J, leaving 8 bases unmatched. The CDR3 spans 15 residues. CDR1 SGHRS and CDR2 YFSETQ come from the germline V gene. The CDR3 sequence is CASRLASGETYEQYF. The CDR3 DNA follows: TGCGCCAGCAGACTCGCTAGCGGGGAGACCTACGAGCAGTACTTC.